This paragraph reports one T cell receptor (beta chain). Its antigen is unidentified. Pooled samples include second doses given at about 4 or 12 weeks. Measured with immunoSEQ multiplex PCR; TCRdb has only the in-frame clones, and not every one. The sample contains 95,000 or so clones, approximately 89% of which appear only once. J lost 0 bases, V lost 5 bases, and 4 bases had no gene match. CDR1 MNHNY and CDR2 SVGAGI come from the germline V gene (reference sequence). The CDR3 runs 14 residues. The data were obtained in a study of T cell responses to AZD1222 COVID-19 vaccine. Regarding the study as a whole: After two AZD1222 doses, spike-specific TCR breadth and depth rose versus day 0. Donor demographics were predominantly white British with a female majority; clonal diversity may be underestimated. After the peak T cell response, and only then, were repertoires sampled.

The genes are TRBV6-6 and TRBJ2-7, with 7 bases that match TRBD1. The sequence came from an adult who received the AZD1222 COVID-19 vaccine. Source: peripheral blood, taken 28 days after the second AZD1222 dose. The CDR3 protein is CASSPGGSSYEQYF. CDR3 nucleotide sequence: TGTGCCAGCAGTCCAGGGGGTTCCTCCTACGAGCAGTACTTC.